The next 28 T cell receptor beta chains were all read from a single sample in a study of shared clonotypes between healthy human individuals. Naive CD8 populations comprised CD45RO-negative cells positively selected for CCR7, excluding terminally differentiated effector memory CD45RA+ cells. Sequenced by immunoSEQ multiplex PCR; TCRdb stores in-frame clones only, minus some. Here the sample spans hundreds of thousands of clones, approximately 96% being singletons. What was sequenced was naive CD8+ T cells sorted from blood. All receptors derive from a woman aged 25-40 years in good health.

The chain couples TRBV28 to TRBJ2-7, with 9 bases fitting TRBD2. With 5 bases clipped from V and 1 base from J, the junction kept 6 bases outside the gene matches. The germline gives CDR1 MDHEN, CDR2 SYDVKM. The CDR3 covers 15 residues. CDR3 nucleotides: TGTGCCAGCAGTCTTACTAGCGGGCGTTCCTACGAGCAGTACTTC. It yields the protein CASSLTSGRSYEQYF.

The chain employs TRBV4-1 and TRBJ2-7; D unresolved. Germline CDR1 is MGHRA and CDR2 is YSYEKL. The CDR3 totals 15 residues. V was shortened by 0 bases and J by 4 bases, with 13 bases between the two germline ends. The CDR3 sequence: CASSQEGFSGYEQYF. The DNA for the CDR3 is TGCGCCAGCAGCCAAGAGGGGTTCTCCGGGTACGAGCAGTACTTC.

The chain joins TRBV13 to TRBJ2-7, with 7 bases that match TRBD1. The CDR3 consists of 13 residues. CDR1 and CDR2 (germline): PRHDT, FYEKMQ (reference sequence). Trimming took 7 bases from V and 1 from J; bases not matched to a gene: 4. The chain's CDR3 is CASTTTGSYEQYF. CDR3 nucleotide sequence: TGTGCCAGCACGACGACAGGGTCCTACGAGCAGTACTTC.

The rearrangement uses TRBV11-2 and TRBJ2-2; TRBD2 aligns across 9 bases. V was pared by 1 base and J by 6 bases, with 12 bases of the junction left unmatched. The germline CDR1 and CDR2 sequences are SGHAT and FQNNGV. This CDR3 spans 18 amino acids. In nucleotides, the CDR3 is TGTGCCAGCAGCTTAGGGGGCGGGAGGGCCCTCAGGGCCGGGGAGCTGTTTTTT. It encodes CASSLGGGRALRAGELFF.

The rearrangement joins TRBV5-1 to TRBJ2-2, with TRBD2 matching over 7 bases. CDR1 and CDR2 (germline): SGHRS, YFSETQ. This CDR3 spans 15 amino acids. J gave up 3 bases and V 0 bases, and 2 bases lay outside the gene matches. Here the CDR3 DNA reads TGCGCCAGCAGCTTGGGCGGGAGAGACACCGGGGAGCTGTTTTTT. This sequence encodes CASSLGGRDTGELFF.

The V gene is TRBV11-2, the J gene TRBJ2-3; D gene ambiguous. Germline V gene sequence: CDR1 SGHAT, CDR2 FQNNGV. The germline V and J ends were trimmed by 3 bases and 4 bases, with 2 bases remaining between them. The CDR3 contains 11 residues. The CDR3 loop is CASSFADTQYF. The DNA of the CDR3 is TGTGCCAGCAGCTTTGCAGATACGCAGTATTTT.

The gene calls are TRBV2 and TRBJ2-5; 8 nucleotides agree with TRBD2. This CDR3 contains 12 residues. Looked up from germline, CDR1 is SNHLY and CDR2 is FYNNEI. The CDR3 here is CGTRGLGETQYF. In DNA, the CDR3 is TGTGGGACAAGGGGACTAGGGGAGACCCAGTACTTC.

The rearrangement joins TRBV6-4 to TRBJ2-5; D unresolved. CDR1 and CDR2 from the germline V gene are MRHNA and SNTAGT. V gave up 2 bases and J gave up 5 bases, with 9 bases separating them. The CDR3 is 13 residues long. In DNA form, the CDR3 reads TGTGCCAGCAGTGACGACGCCGGGGAGACCCAGTACTTC. Protein: CASSDDAGETQYF.

CDR3 region: CASSFSDEQFF. The CDR3, as DNA: TGTGCCAGCAGCTTTTCTGATGAGCAGTTCTTC. The chain recombines TRBV11-2 with TRBJ2-1; D is undetermined. CDR1 and CDR2 (germline): SGHAT, FQNNGV. Trimming shortened V by 3 bases and J by 8 bases, and 5 bases separated the two germline ends. The CDR3 is 11 amino acids.

This clone was seen once. J is TRBJ2-1 and V is TRBV27; 12 bases agree with TRBD2. This CDR3 has 17 residues. CDR1 and CDR2 (germline): MNHEY, SMNVEV (reference sequence). Trimming removed 5 bases from V and 5 bases from J; junction bases left unmatched: 10. The CDR3 region is CASSPRLAGEGNNEQFF. CDR3 in DNA: TGTGCCAGCAGTCCACGACTAGCGGGAGAGGGAAACAATGAGCAGTTCTTC.

This clone was picked up one time. The genes are TRBV28 and TRBJ2-7; 10 bases are a match to TRBD1. The CDR3 runs to 16 residues. V gave up 6 bases and J gave up 6 bases; unmatched junction bases: 14. Germline lookup yields CDR1 MDHEN and CDR2 SYDVKM. CDR3 sequence: CASSLPGTGASAEQYF. The CDR3 DNA follows: TGTGCCAGCAGCCTCCCCGGGACAGGGGCCTCGGCCGAGCAGTACTTC.

The chain uses TRBV4-1 and TRBJ2-1; 7 bases fit TRBD1. This CDR3 has 14 residues. The V segment lost 3 bases and the J segment 7 bases; nucleotides outside the gene matches: 6. CDR1 and CDR2 (germline): MGHRA, YSYEKL. This chain's CDR3 is CASSQRQGGNEQFF. The CDR3 bases are TGCGCCAGCAGCCAGAGACAGGGTGGAAATGAGCAGTTCTTC.

The chain recombines TRBV27 with TRBJ1-5; 12 bases are shared with TRBD1. V shed 5 bases and J 0 bases; nucleotides not matched to a gene: 5. The CDR3 runs to 17 residues. Per germline, CDR1 MNHEY and CDR2 SMNVEV (reference sequence). The CDR3 DNA reads as TGTGCCAGCAGTCCCGGGACAGGGGGCTATAGCAATCAGCCCCAGCATTTT. Its protein product is CASSPGTGGYSNQPQHF.

The CDR3 is CAISENGTPADTQYF. The CDR3 nucleotides are TGTGCCATCAGTGAGAACGGGACTCCTGCAGATACGCAGTATTTT. V gene TRBV10-3 combines with J gene TRBJ2-3; TRBD2 might be the D (6 bases). Between the trimmed V and J ends, which lost 2 bases and 4 bases, there was a span of 13 bases. This CDR3 comprises 15 residues. CDR1 is ENHRY and CDR2 is SYGVKD in the germline V gene.

This clone was counted once. The rearrangement joins TRBV7-9 to TRBJ2-7, with 11 nucleotides matching TRBD1. Looked up from germline, CDR1 is SEHNR and CDR2 is FQNEAQ (reference sequence). Germline trimming cut 5 bases from V and 2 bases from J; bases unmatched to any gene: 8. The CDR3 has 16 amino acids. The CDR3 spells CASSTRLGQGAYEQYF. The CDR3 DNA reads TGTGCCAGCAGCACGCGATTGGGACAGGGGGCCTACGAGCAGTACTTC. The variable domain in full, completed from reference TRBV7-9 and TRBJ2-7, reads DTGVSQNPRHKITKRGQNVTFRCDPISEHNRLYWYRQTLGQGPEFLTYFQNEAQLEKSRLLSDRFSAERPKGSFSTLEIQRTEQGDSAMYLCASSTRLGQGAYEQYFGPGTRLTVT.

The chain carries TRBV29-1 and TRBJ2-7; D ambiguous. Looked up from germline, CDR1 is SQVTM and CDR2 is ANQGSEA. V was trimmed by 7 bases and J by 2 bases, leaving 12 bases between them. The CDR3 sequence is 12 residues long. The CDR3 is CSAGQYPYEQYF. CDR3 in DNA: TGCAGCGCAGGTCAGTATCCCTACGAGCAGTACTTC.

This chain's CDR3 is CASSLVFWTGPYEQYF. The DNA for the CDR3 is TGTGCCAGCAGCTTGGTATTTTGGACAGGACCCTACGAGCAGTACTTC. The V and J genes are TRBV5-6 and TRBJ2-7; 7 positions agree with TRBD1. This CDR3 is built from 16 residues. V trimming: 0 bases; J trimming: 2 bases; junction bases outside the gene matches: 8. Germline V gene data show CDR1 as SGHDT and CDR2 as YYEEEE.

The chain joins TRBV2 to TRBJ2-5; possibly TRBD1 or TRBD2 for D (6 bases each). Near its end, the DNA agrees better with TRBJ2-7, so the J call may be wrong. Germline assignment: CDR1 SNHLY and CDR2 FYNNEI. The CDR3 has 13 amino acids. The CDR3 here is CASKEGGSYEQYF. CDR3 coding DNA: TGTGCCAGCAAGGAGGGGGGCTCCTACGAGCAGTACTTC.

The chain uses TRBV2 and TRBJ2-7; the match to TRBD1 covers 7 bases. The CDR3 runs 13 residues. CDR1 and CDR2 (germline): SNHLY, FYNNEI. Trimming took 10 bases from V and 0 from J; bases not matched to a gene: 6. CDR3 region: CATGTALSYEQYF. The CDR3 nucleotides are TGTGCCACCGGGACAGCTCTCTCCTACGAGCAGTACTTC.

The chain joins TRBV29-1 to TRBJ2-1, with 11 bases that match TRBD2. Per germline, CDR1 SQVTM and CDR2 ANQGSEA. This CDR3 has 17 residues. J gave up 1 base and V 3 bases, and 8 bases lay outside the gene matches. CDR3 nucleotides: TGCAGCGTTGATTTGGATCCTAGCGGGAGGTCCTACAATGAGCAGTTCTTC. Its translation: CSVDLDPSGRSYNEQFF.

The chain has TRBV5-6 and TRBJ2-1; the D is unclear. The germline CDR1 and CDR2 sequences are SGHDT and YYEEEE. Trimming took off 4 bases at V and 5 bases at J, with 7 bases between the two ends. The length of the CDR3 is 12 residues. The CDR3 loop reads CASSPTDNEQFF. CDR3 in DNA: TGTGCCAGCAGCCCGACCGACAATGAGCAGTTCTTC. The complete variable domain, with remaining parts taken from reference TRBV5-6 and TRBJ2-1, reads DAGVTQSPTHLIKTRGQQVTLRCSPKSGHDTVSWYQQALGQGPQFIFQYYEEEERQRGNFPDRFSGHQFPNYSSELNVNALLLGDSALYLCASSPTDNEQFFGPGTRLTVL.

In the case of this clone: Other nucleotide sequences in the sample specify the same CDR3. The chain employs TRBV30 and TRBJ2-7; D is uncertain. The CDR3 has 11 residues. CDR1 GTSNPN and CDR2 SVGIG come from the germline V gene (reference sequence). Trimming stripped 2 bases from V and 4 bases from J, with 6 bases between. The CDR3 here is CAWSPGYEQYF. Here the CDR3 DNA reads TGTGCCTGGAGTCCAGGTTACGAGCAGTACTTC.

The CDR3 nucleotides read TGTGCCAGTAGTACCCCCCGGACTAGCGGGAGTAGGACCGGGGAGCTGTTTTTT. It yields the protein CASSTPRTSGSRTGELFF. J is TRBJ2-2 and V is TRBV19, with 13 bases lining up with TRBD2. Germline lookup yields CDR1 LNHDA and CDR2 SQIVND (reference sequence). Unmatched junction bases numbered 10, after V lost 4 bases and J lost 5 bases. CDR3 size: 18 residues.

CDR3 protein: CASSQTSDEQYF. Written as DNA, the CDR3 is TGTGCCAGCAGCCAGACTAGCGACGAGCAGTACTTC. The chain links TRBV13 to TRBJ2-7; the match to TRBD2 covers 8 bases. The CDR3 has 12 amino acids. Trimming at V came to 5 bases and at J to 5 bases, leaving 2 bases not matched to a gene. The germline CDR1 and CDR2 sequences are PRHDT and FYEKMQ (reference sequence).

This clone has a single count. V and J are TRBV27 and TRBJ2-1; D unresolved. Germline values: CDR1 MNHEY, CDR2 SMNVEV (reference sequence). V lost 3 bases and J 0 bases, leaving 9 bases between the germline ends. The CDR3 extends over 15 amino acids. The CDR3 DNA is TGTGCCAGCAGTTTTGGCGTATACTCCTACAATGAGCAGTTCTTC. Translation: CASSFGVYSYNEQFF.

This chain links TRBV10-3 with TRBJ1-2, with D perhaps matching TRBD1 (5 bases). Germline CDR1 and CDR2: ENHRY and SYGVKD. The CDR3 contains 15 residues. The V end lost 0 bases, the J end lost 2 bases, and 10 bases lay between the germline ends. CDR3 region: CAISESAGSNYGYTF. The CDR3 coding sequence is TGTGCCATCAGTGAGTCGGCAGGGTCCAACTATGGCTACACCTTC.

This clone was recorded once. The chain employs TRBV7-9 and TRBJ2-7, with 9 bases fitting TRBD1. The trim removed 5 bases at V and 2 bases at J, leaving 7 bases unmatched. This CDR3 is built from 15 residues. Per the germline V gene, CDR1 is SEHNR and CDR2 is FQNEAQ (reference sequence). The chain's CDR3 is CASSPRDRETYEQYF. The CDR3 DNA follows: TGTGCCAGCAGCCCCCGGGACAGGGAGACCTACGAGCAGTACTTC.

The chain links TRBV2 to TRBJ1-3; tentatively, D is TRBD1 (5 bases). The CDR3 runs 17 residues. V dropped 6 bases and J dropped 0 bases, with 18 bases sitting between them. The germline V gene encodes CDR1 SNHLY and CDR2 FYNNEI. CDR3 amino acids: CASRGTGHPSSGNTIYF. The DNA for the CDR3 is TGTGCCAGCAGGGGTACCGGACACCCGAGCTCTGGAAACACCATATATTTT.